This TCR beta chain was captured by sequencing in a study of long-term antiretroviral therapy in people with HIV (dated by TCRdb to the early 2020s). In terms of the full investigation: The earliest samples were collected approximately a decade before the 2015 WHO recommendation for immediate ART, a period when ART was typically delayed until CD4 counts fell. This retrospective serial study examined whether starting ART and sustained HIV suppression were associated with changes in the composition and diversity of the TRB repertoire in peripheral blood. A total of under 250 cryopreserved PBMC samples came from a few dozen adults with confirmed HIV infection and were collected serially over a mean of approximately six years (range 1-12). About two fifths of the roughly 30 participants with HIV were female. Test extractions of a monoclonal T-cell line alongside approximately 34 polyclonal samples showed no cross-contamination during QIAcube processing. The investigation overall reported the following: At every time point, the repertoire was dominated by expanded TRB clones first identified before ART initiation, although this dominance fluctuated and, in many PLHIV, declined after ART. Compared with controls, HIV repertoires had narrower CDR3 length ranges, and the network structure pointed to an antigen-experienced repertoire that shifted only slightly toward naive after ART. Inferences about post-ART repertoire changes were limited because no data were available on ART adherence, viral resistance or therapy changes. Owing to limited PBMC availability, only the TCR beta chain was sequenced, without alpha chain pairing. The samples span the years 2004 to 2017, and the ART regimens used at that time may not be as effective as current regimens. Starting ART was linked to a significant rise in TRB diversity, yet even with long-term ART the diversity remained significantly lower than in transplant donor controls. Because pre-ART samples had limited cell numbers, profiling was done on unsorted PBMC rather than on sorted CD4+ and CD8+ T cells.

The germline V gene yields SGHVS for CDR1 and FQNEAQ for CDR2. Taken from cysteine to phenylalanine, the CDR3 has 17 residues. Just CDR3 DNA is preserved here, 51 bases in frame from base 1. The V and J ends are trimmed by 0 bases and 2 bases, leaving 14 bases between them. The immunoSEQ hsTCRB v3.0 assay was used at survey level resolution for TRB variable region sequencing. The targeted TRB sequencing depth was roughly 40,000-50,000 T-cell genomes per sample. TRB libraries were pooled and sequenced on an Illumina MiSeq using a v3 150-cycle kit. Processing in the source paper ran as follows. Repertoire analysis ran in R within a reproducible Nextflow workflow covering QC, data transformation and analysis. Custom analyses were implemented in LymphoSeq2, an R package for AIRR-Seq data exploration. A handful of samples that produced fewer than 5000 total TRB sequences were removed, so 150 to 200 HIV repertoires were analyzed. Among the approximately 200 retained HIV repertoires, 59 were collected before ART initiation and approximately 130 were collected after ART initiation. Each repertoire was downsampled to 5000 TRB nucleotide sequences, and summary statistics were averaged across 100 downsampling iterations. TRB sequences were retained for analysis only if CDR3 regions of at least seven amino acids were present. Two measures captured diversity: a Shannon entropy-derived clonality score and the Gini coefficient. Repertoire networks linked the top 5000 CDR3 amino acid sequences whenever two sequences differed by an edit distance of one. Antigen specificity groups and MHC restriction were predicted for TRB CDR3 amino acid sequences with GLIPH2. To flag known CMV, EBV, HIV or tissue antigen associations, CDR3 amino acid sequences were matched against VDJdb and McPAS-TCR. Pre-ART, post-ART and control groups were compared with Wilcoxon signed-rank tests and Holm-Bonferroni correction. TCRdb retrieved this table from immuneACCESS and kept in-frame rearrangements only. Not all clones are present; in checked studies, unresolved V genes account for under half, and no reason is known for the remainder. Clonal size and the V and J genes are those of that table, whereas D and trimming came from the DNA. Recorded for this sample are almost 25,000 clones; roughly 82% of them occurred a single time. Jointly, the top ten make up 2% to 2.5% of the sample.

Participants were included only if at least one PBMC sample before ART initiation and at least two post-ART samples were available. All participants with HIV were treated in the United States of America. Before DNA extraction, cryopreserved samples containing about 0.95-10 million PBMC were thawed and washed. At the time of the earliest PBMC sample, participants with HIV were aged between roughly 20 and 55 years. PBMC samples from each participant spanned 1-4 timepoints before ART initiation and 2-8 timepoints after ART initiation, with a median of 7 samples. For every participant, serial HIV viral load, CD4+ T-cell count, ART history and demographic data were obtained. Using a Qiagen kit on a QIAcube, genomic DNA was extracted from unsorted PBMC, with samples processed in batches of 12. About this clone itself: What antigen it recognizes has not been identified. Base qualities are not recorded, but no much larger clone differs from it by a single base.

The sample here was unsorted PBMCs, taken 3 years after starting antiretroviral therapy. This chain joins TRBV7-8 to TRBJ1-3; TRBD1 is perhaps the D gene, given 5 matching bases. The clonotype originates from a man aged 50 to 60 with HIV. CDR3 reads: CASSLAGTLVPGNTIYF. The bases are TGTGCCAGCAGCTTAGCCGGGACTCTGGTACCTGGAAACACCATATATTTT.